The rows below give T cell receptor beta chains drawn from one sample of a study of blood T cell repertoires in COVID-19. The data were produced by immunoSEQ multiplex PCR, yet TCRdb's version contains in-frame clones alone and is incomplete. Counted here are approximately 130,000 clones, about 90% occurring once; the ten biggest clones make up around 16%. Sequencing was done on a sample of peripheral blood. These receptor sequences come from a woman in her forties or fifties who had recovered from COVID-19. The CDR3 runs from the conserved cysteine through the conserved F or W. A D gene is named only where the DNA matches it firmly. Expanded clones get a size class; other rows say once, few or many, or leave the size out.

length,J,V,D,size,CDR3,DNA
14,TRBJ2-5,TRBV2,.,.,CASSESNFQETQYF,TGTGCCAGCAGTGAAAGTAACTTCCAAGAGACCCAGTACTTC
16,TRBJ2-7,TRBV5-4,TRBD2,.,CASSSGGGQSSYEQYF,TGTGCCAGCAGCTCGGGGGGTGGACAATCCTCCTACGAGCAGTACTTC
14,TRBJ2-1,TRBV5-1,TRBD2,.,CASSLFGGRNEQFF,TGCGCCAGCAGCTTATTTGGCGGGAGAAATGAGCAGTTCTTC
15,TRBJ2-2,TRBV19,TRBD2,once,CASRTSGRRTGELFF,TGTGCCAGTAGGACTAGCGGGAGACGCACCGGGGAGCTGTTTTTT
14,TRBJ2-3,TRBV9,.,.,CASGPAGQRITQYF,TGTGCCAGCGGGCCCGCAGGACAGCGTATAACGCAGTATTTT
15,TRBJ2-4,TRBV11-2,.,.,CASSSLSGRENIQYF,TGTGCCAGCAGCTCTCTTAGTGGCAGGGAAAACATTCAGTACTTC
14,TRBJ2-2,TRBV5-1,TRBD2,.,CASRKGLASGELFF,TGCGCCAGCAGAAAGGGACTAGCATCCGGGGAGCTGTTTTTT
13,TRBJ1-4,TRBV29-1,.,.,CSVQQGVHEKLFF,TGCAGCGTTCAGCAAGGGGTGCATGAAAAACTGTTTTTT
20,TRBJ2-1,TRBV24-1,TRBD2,few,CATSDSRDPRSSGRNNEQFF,TGTGCCACCAGTGATTCCCGGGACCCTCGTTCTAGCGGGAGGAACAATGAGCAGTTCTTC
13,TRBJ1-2,TRBV12-3/TRBV12-4,.,.,CASSLRPHYGYTF,TGTGCCAGCAGTTTGCGGCCTCACTATGGCTACACCTTC
16,TRBJ2-5,TRBV24-1,.,.,CATSDSGGNTQETQYF,TGTGCCACCAGTGATTCAGGGGGGAACACCCAAGAGACCCAGTACTTC
13,TRBJ1-1,TRBV24-1,.,few,CATSGGHNTEAFF,TGTGCCACCAGTGGGGGACACAACACTGAAGCTTTCTTT
14,TRBJ1-2,TRBV20-1,.,.,CSASHGQRSYGYTF,TGCAGTGCTAGTCACGGGCAGCGGAGCTATGGCTACACCTTC
14,TRBJ2-7,TRBV7-2,.,.,CASSLGRSSYEQYF,TGTGCCAGCAGTTTGGGGCGGAGCTCCTACGAGCAGTACTTC
14,TRBJ2-1,TRBV23-1,TRBD1,.,CASSQRTGVRLQFF,TGCGCCAGCAGTCAACGGACAGGGGTGCGTTTGCAGTTCTTC
14,TRBJ1-2,TRBV5-6,.,.,CASSFGGGNYGYTF,TGTGCCAGCAGCTTTGGGGGCGGGAACTATGGCTACACCTTC
13,TRBJ1-2,TRBV24-1,.,.,CATSDAGVYGYTF,TGTGCCACCAGTGATGCGGGGGTTTATGGCTACACCTTC
15,TRBJ2-7,TRBV28,.,.,CASSSTSGDGYEQYF,TGTGCCAGCAGTTCCACGTCAGGGGACGGGTACGAGCAGTACTTC
15,TRBJ2-1,TRBV7-2,.,.,CASTDSSPDFDEQFF,TGTGCCAGCACCGATTCTAGCCCCGATTTCGATGAGCAGTTCTTC
14,TRBJ1-1,TRBV7-8,TRBD1,few,CASSLVGRGHEAFF,TGTGCCAGCAGCTTAGTAGGCAGGGGGCACGAAGCTTTCTTT
12,TRBJ2-1,TRBV6-6,.,.,CASSFSSNEQFF,TGTGCCAGCAGTTTTAGCTCCAATGAGCAGTTCTTC
13,TRBJ1-2,TRBV10-2,TRBD1,few,CASSGQGTGGYTF,TGCGCCAGCTCGGGACAGGGGACCGGTGGCTACACCTTC
15,TRBJ2-7,TRBV7-3,TRBD1,.,CASSLRQGPSYEQYF,TGTGCCAGCAGCTTACGACAGGGCCCTTCCTACGAGCAGTACTTC
15,TRBJ1-2,TRBV27,.,many,CASSTIVGRGYGYTF,TGTGCCAGCAGTACTATTGTAGGACGGGGTTATGGCTACACCTTC